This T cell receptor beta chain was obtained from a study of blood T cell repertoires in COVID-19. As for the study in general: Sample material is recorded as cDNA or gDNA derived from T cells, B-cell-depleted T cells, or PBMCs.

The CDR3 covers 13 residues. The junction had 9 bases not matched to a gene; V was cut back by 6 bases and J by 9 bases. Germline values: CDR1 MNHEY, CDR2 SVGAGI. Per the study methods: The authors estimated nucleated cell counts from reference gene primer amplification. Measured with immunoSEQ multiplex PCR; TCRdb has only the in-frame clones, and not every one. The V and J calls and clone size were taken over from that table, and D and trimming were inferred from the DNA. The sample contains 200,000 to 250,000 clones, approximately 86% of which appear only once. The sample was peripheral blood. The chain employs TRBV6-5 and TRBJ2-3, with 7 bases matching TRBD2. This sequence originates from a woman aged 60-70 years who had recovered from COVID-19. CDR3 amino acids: CASSFGVAGTQYF. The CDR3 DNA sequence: TGTGCCAGCAGCTTCGGGGTAGCGGGCACGCAGTATTTT.